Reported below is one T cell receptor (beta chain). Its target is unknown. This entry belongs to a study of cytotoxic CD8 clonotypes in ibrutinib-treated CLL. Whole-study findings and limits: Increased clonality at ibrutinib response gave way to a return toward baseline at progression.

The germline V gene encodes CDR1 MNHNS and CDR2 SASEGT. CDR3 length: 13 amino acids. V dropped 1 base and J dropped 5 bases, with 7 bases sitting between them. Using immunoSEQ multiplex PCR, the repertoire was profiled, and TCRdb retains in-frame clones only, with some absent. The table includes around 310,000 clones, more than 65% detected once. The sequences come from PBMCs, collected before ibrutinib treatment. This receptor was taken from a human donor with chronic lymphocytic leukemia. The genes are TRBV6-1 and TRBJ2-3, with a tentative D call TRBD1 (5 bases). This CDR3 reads CASSEERGDTQYF. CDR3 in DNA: TGTGCCAGCAGTGAAGAAAGGGGAGATACGCAGTATTTT.